The rows below give T cell receptor beta chains drawn from one sample of a study of shared clonotypes between healthy human individuals. Sequencing used immunoSEQ multiplex PCR; TCRdb keeps in-frame clones, though not all of them. The table shows around 2.1 million clones, with about 93% occurring only once. Sample: naive CD8+ T cells from PBMCs. These receptors were taken from a man younger than 35 in good health. Some clones in this sample may be carry-over from other donors' samples. Each CDR3 is given with its conserved first and last residue. The D gene is left open where the match is weak. Clone size is stated in some rows and not others, as once, few, many or a class when expanded.

D gene: TRBD1
V gene: TRBV9
J gene: TRBJ2-3
clone size: .
CDR3 DNA: TGTGCCAGCAGCTCCCGGACAGGGCTAAGCACAGATACGCAGTATTTT
CDR3 protein: CASSSRTGLSTDTQYF

D gene: .
V gene: TRBV9
J gene: TRBJ1-1
clone size: .
CDR3 DNA: TGTGCCAGCAGCCCGCCCCCCAGGGGCTTCTCTGAAGCTTTCTTT
CDR3 protein: CASSPPPRGFSEAFF

D gene: .
V gene: TRBV6-5
J gene: TRBJ2-1
clone size: .
CDR3 DNA: TGTGCCAGCAGTTACTCAGGGCAGGGGACCTACAATGAGCAGTTCTTC
CDR3 protein: CASSYSGQGTYNEQFF

D gene: .
V gene: TRBV30
J gene: TRBJ1-6
clone size: .
CDR3 DNA: TGTGCCTTTAGGGGGGTAGGCTCACCCCTCCACTTT
CDR3 protein: CAFRGVGSPLHF

D gene: .
V gene: TRBV10-3
J gene: TRBJ2-7
clone size: .
CDR3 DNA: TGTGCCATCAGTGAGAGTCTGTGGGACGAGCAGTACTTC
CDR3 protein: CAISESLWDEQYF

D gene: TRBD2
V gene: TRBV5-1
J gene: TRBJ2-7
clone size: .
CDR3 DNA: TGCGCCAGCAGCCAATTTACTAGCGGGGGTACCTACGAGCAGTACTTC
CDR3 protein: CASSQFTSGGTYEQYF

D gene: TRBD2
V gene: TRBV29-1
J gene: TRBJ2-5
clone size: .
CDR3 DNA: TGCAGCGTTGACCGGCTAGCGGAGTTCCAAGAGACCCAGTACTTC
CDR3 protein: CSVDRLAEFQETQYF

D gene: .
V gene: TRBV5-8
J gene: TRBJ2-5
clone size: .
CDR3 DNA: TGTGCCAGCAGCACCCCCCACAGGATGGAGACCCAGTACTTC
CDR3 protein: CASSTPHRMETQYF

D gene: TRBD2
V gene: TRBV7-9
J gene: TRBJ2-1
clone size: .
CDR3 DNA: TGTGCCAGCAGCTTAGGTCTAGCGGGAGCTGCTGAGCAGTTCTTC
CDR3 protein: CASSLGLAGAAEQFF

D gene: TRBD2
V gene: TRBV19
J gene: TRBJ2-1
clone size: .
CDR3 DNA: TGTGCCAGTAGTATAGATCTAGCGCGGGAGGGACGAAATGAGCAGTTCTTC
CDR3 protein: CASSIDLAREGRNEQFF

D gene: TRBD2
V gene: TRBV2
J gene: TRBJ2-3
clone size: .
CDR3 DNA: TGTGCCAGCGGAACGCGGACTAGCGGACGGGGCACAGATACGCAGTATTTT
CDR3 protein: CASGTRTSGRGTDTQYF

D gene: .
V gene: TRBV19
J gene: TRBJ2-2
clone size: .
CDR3 DNA: TGTGCCAGTAGTACCGCCGAGACAGTGAACACCGGGGAGCTGTTTTTT
CDR3 protein: CASSTAETVNTGELFF

D gene: TRBD1
V gene: TRBV7-9
J gene: TRBJ1-2
clone size: few
CDR3 DNA: TGTGCCAGCAGCTTTACAGGGGGCGCGTATGGCTACACCTTC
CDR3 protein: CASSFTGGAYGYTF

D gene: .
V gene: TRBV6-1
J gene: TRBJ2-7
clone size: .
CDR3 DNA: TGTGCCAGCAGTGACGGGACCCCAGGCTACGAGCAGTACTTC
CDR3 protein: CASSDGTPGYEQYF

D gene: .
V gene: TRBV7-2
J gene: TRBJ2-7
clone size: few
CDR3 DNA: TGTGCCAGCAGCTTAGCGGGGGACTACGAGCAGTACTTC
CDR3 protein: CASSLAGDYEQYF

D gene: .
V gene: TRBV19
J gene: TRBJ2-2
clone size: few
CDR3 DNA: TGTGCCAGTAGTCCAGCGGAGCTCACCGGGGAGCTGTTTTTT
CDR3 protein: CASSPAELTGELFF

D gene: .
V gene: TRBV19
J gene: TRBJ1-5
clone size: .
CDR3 DNA: TGTGCCAGTAGTACTACAGCTAGCAATCAGCCCCAGCATTTT
CDR3 protein: CASSTTASNQPQHF

D gene: .
V gene: TRBV7-3
J gene: TRBJ2-1
clone size: .
CDR3 DNA: TGTGCCAGCAGCTTATTGGGTGGGAATGAGCAGTTCTTC
CDR3 protein: CASSLLGGNEQFF

D gene: .
V gene: TRBV5-6
J gene: TRBJ2-7
clone size: .
CDR3 DNA: TGTGCCAGCAGCTTAGTGGGGAGCTACGAGCAGTACTTC
CDR3 protein: CASSLVGSYEQYF

D gene: .
V gene: TRBV10-3
J gene: TRBJ2-5
clone size: .
CDR3 DNA: TGTGCCATCAGTGACCCTCCCGCAGGGGCCGAGACCCAGTACTTC
CDR3 protein: CAISDPPAGAETQYF

D gene: TRBD1
V gene: TRBV29-1
J gene: TRBJ1-1
clone size: .
CDR3 DNA: TGCAGCGTTGCGACAGGGTCGAACACTGAAGCTTTCTTT
CDR3 protein: CSVATGSNTEAFF

D gene: .
V gene: TRBV5-1
J gene: TRBJ2-5
clone size: once
CDR3 DNA: TGCGCCAGCAGCTTGGGTCCAGGAGAGACCCAGTACTTC
CDR3 protein: CASSLGPGETQYF

D gene: TRBD1
V gene: TRBV5-4
J gene: TRBJ1-2
clone size: .
CDR3 DNA: TGTGCCAGCAGCTACAACAGGGGGGACGGCTACACCTTC
CDR3 protein: CASSYNRGDGYTF

D gene: .
V gene: TRBV18
J gene: TRBJ2-5
clone size: once
CDR3 DNA: TGTGCCAGCTCACCACTATCCGCCAGGGGAGAGACCCAGTACTTC
CDR3 protein: CASSPLSARGETQYF